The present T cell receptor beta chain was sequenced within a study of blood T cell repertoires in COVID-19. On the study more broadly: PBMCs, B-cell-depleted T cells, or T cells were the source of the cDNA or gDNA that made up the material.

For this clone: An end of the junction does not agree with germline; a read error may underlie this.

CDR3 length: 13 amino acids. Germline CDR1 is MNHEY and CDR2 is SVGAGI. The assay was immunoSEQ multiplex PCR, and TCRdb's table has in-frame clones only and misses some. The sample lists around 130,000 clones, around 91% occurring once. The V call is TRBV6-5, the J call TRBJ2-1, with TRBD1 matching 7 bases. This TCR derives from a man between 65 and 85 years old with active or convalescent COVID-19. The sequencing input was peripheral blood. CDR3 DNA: TGTGCCAGCAGTGACTCAGACAGGGTTGAGCAGTTCTTC. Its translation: CASSDSDRVEQFF.